This TCR beta chain was retrieved from a study of blood T cell repertoires in COVID-19. CDR3 length equals 17 residues. CDR1 and CDR2 (germline): MNHNS, SASEGT. The V and J ends lost 2 bases and 5 bases, in that order; junction bases with no gene match: 12. As handled by the study authors: Amplification from reference gene primers served as the basis for estimated nucleated cell counts. The method was immunoSEQ multiplex PCR; TCRdb's version includes in-frame clones alone and lacks a portion of them. V, J and clone size derive from that table, while D and trimming were established from the DNA sequence. The table records 100,000 to 150,000 clones, 85% of them present only once. This clone was seen only a few times.

The V gene is TRBV6-1, the J gene TRBJ1-2, with TRBD1 matching over 9 bases. The sequenced sample consisted of peripheral blood. The sequence derives from a man older than 75 with active or convalescent COVID-19. CDR3 in DNA: TGTGCCAGCAGTGAATGGGGACAGGGACCGGTAGGGTATGGCTACACCTTC. Encoded protein: CASSEWGQGPVGYGYTF.